The rows below give T cell receptor beta chains drawn from one sample of a study of T cell changes during pregnancy in multiple sclerosis. TCRdb's copy holds only in-frame clones and misses some; the assay was immunoSEQ multiplex PCR. The sample records 57,000 or so clones, around 91% being singletons. Source: peripheral blood, taken in the third trimester of pregnancy. The receptors stem from a female donor in good health, enrolled as a control in a pregnancy study. Each CDR3 is given with its conserved first and last residue. Each record gives: clone size, V gene, J gene, D gene, CDR3 protein, CDR3 DNA. D genes are given only for firm matches. Some rows have no size entry. The others give once, few or many, or a class for an expanded clone.

once	TRBV12-2	TRBJ2-2	NA	CASRWTSGSFRELFF	TGTGCAAGTCGCTGGACTAGCGGGAGCTTCCGGGAGCTGTTTTTT
NA	TRBV5-4	TRBJ2-3	NA	CASTLPGPSTDTQYF	TGTGCCAGCACCCTCCCGGGTCCTAGCACAGATACGCAGTATTTT
NA	TRBV9	TRBJ2-2	TRBD1	CASSPRVGQGNTGELFF	TGTGCCAGCAGCCCCCGGGTGGGACAGGGCAACACCGGGGAGCTGTTTTTT
NA	TRBV28	TRBJ2-7	TRBD2	CASWGGRAAYEQYF	TGTGCCAGCTGGGGCGGGAGGGCCGCCTACGAGCAGTACTTC
NA	TRBV7-2	TRBJ2-1	TRBD2	CASSLTSGGDRNEQFF	TGTGCCAGCAGCTTAACTAGCGGGGGGGACCGGAATGAGCAGTTCTTC
NA	TRBV5-1	TRBJ2-6	NA	CASSLRTGASGANVLTF	TGCGCCAGCAGCTTGAGGACGGGAGCCTCTGGGGCCAACGTCCTGACTTTC
NA	TRBV20-1	TRBJ2-1	NA	CSARTGPEQFF	TGCAGTGCTAGAACCGGTCCTGAGCAGTTCTTC
NA	TRBV5-6	TRBJ2-3	TRBD2	CASSEGLAGGPLGTDTQYF	TGTGCCAGCAGCGAGGGACTAGCGGGGGGGCCCCTCGGCACAGATACGCAGTATTTT
NA	TRBV10-3	TRBJ1-1	NA	CAIRPRSATEAFF	TGTGCCATCAGGCCCCGGAGCGCCACTGAAGCTTTCTTT
NA	TRBV5-1	TRBJ1-1	NA	CASSLPTGNTEAFF	TGCGCCAGCAGCCTGCCGACAGGGAACACTGAAGCTTTCTTT
NA	TRBV5-1	TRBJ2-2	NA	CASSLDRGGPGELFF	TGCGCCAGCAGCTTGGACAGGGGGGGGCCCGGGGAGCTGTTTTTT
NA	TRBV20-1	TRBJ1-1	TRBD1	CGTGTERTF	TGCGGGACTGGGACAGAGCGGACCTTT
NA	TRBV4-1	TRBJ2-1	NA	CASSQAYNEQFF	TGCGCCAGCAGCCAAGCGTACAATGAGCAGTTCTTC
NA	TRBV2	TRBJ2-7	TRBD2	CASRREWASYEQYF	TGTGCCAGCAGGCGGGAGTGGGCCTCCTACGAGCAGTACTTC
NA	TRBV2	TRBJ2-1	TRBD2	CASRTTSGVNEQFF	TGTGCCAGCAGGACGACTAGCGGAGTCAATGAGCAGTTCTTC
NA	TRBV9	TRBJ2-1	NA	CASSVKGVNEQFF	TGTGCCAGCAGCGTGAAAGGGGTCAATGAGCAGTTCTTC
NA	TRBV18	TRBJ1-2	NA	CASSPVDSVYGYTF	TGTGCCAGCTCACCTGTCGACAGTGTGTATGGCTACACCTTC
NA	TRBV28	TRBJ1-5	NA	CASSQRQTYSNQPQHF	TGTGCCAGCAGTCAAAGACAGACTTATAGCAATCAGCCCCAGCATTTT
NA	TRBV7-2	TRBJ2-3	TRBD2	CASSLARIAGGRDTQYF	TGTGCCAGCAGCTTAGCGCGGATAGCGGGGGGTCGAGATACGCAGTATTTT
few	TRBV7-8	TRBJ2-5	NA	CASSLQRATQETQYF	TGTGCCAGCAGCTTGCAACGAGCTACTCAAGAGACCCAGTACTTC
NA	TRBV29-1	TRBJ1-1	NA	CSVGMQGKEAFF	TGCAGCGTTGGTATGCAGGGTAAAGAAGCTTTCTTT
NA	TRBV5-6	TRBJ1-5	TRBD1	CASSSTGESNQPQHF	TGTGCCAGCAGCTCCACAGGGGAGAGCAATCAGCCCCAGCATTTT